The entry below describes one TCR beta chain. These data originate in a study of blood T cell repertoires in COVID-19. Using immunoSEQ multiplex PCR, the repertoire was profiled, and TCRdb retains in-frame clones only, with some absent. Seen here are about 100,000 clones, 88% observed once, and the top ten hold under 7.5%. This CDR3 has 18 residues. CDR1 and CDR2 from the germline V gene are SGHRS and YFSETQ. V lost 4 bases, J lost 8 bases, and 21 bases stayed unmatched. The sample comprised peripheral blood. This TCR was recovered from an older woman with acute or convalescent COVID-19. This chain connects TRBV5-1 to TRBJ2-5; 9 positions agree with TRBD1. CDR3 sequence (DNA): TGCGCCAGCAGCCCAGTCCCGGGACAGGGTCCCTCGCGGGAAACCCAGTACTTC. It codes for CASSPVPGQGPSRETQYF.